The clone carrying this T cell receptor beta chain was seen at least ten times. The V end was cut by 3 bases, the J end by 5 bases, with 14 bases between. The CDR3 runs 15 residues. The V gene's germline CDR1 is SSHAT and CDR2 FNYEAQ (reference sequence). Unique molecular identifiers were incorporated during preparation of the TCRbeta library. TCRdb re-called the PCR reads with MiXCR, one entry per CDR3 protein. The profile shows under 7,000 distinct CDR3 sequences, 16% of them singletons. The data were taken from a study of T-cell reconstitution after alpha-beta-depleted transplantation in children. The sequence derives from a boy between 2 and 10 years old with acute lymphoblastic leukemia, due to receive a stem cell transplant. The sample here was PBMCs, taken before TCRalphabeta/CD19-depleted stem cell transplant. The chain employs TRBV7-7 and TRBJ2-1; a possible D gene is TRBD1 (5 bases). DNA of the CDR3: TGTGCCAGCAGCTTTCGGCAGGGAAGGGACAATGAGCAGTTCTTC. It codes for CASSFRQGRDNEQFF. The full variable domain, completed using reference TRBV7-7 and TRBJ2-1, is GAGVSQSPRYKVTKRGQDVTLRCDPISSHATLYWYQQALGQGPEFLTYFNYEAQPDKSGLPSDRFSAERPEGSISTLTIQRTEQRDSAMYRCASSFRQGRDNEQFFGPGTRLTVL.